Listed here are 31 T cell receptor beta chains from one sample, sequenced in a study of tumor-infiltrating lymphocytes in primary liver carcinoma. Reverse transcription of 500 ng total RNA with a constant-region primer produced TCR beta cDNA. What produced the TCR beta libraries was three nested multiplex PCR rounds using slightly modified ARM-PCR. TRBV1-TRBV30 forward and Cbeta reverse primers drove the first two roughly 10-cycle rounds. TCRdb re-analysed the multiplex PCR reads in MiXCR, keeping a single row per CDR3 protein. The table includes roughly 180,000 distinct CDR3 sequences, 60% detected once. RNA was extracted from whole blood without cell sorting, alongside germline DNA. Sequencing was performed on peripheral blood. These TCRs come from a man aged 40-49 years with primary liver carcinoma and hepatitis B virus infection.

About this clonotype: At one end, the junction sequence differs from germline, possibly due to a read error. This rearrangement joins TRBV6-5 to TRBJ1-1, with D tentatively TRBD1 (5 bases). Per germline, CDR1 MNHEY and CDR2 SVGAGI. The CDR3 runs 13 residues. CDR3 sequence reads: CATSLSTGTEAFF. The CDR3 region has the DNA TGTGCCACCAGTTTAAGTACAGGCACTGAAGCTTTCTTT.

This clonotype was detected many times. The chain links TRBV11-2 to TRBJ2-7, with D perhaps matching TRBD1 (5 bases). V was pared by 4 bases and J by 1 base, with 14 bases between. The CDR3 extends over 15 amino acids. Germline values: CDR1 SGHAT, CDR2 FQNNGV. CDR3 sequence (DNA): TGTGCCAGCAGCTCCATACTGAGACAGTCCTACGAGCAGTACTTC. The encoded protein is CASSSILRQSYEQYF.

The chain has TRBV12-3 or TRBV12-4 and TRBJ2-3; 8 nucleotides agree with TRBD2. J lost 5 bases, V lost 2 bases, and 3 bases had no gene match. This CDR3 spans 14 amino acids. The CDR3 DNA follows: TGTGCCAGCAGTTTAAGGCTAGCGGGAGATACGCAGTATTTT. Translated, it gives CASSLRLAGDTQYF.

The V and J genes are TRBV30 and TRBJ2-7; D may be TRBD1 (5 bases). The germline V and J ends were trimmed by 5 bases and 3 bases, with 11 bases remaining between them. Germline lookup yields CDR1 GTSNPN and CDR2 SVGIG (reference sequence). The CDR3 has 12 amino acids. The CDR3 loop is CAWSGQNYEQYF. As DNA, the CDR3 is TGTGCCTGGTCAGGGCAGAACTACGAGCAGTACTTC. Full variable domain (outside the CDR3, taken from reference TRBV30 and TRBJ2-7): SQTIHQWPATLVQPVGSPLSLECTVEGTSNPNLYWYRQAAGRGLQLLFYSVGIGQISSEVPQNLSASRPQDRQFILSSKKLLLSDSGFYLCAWSGQNYEQYFGPGTRLTVT.

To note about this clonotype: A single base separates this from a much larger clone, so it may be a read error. Here the CDR3 DNA reads TGTGCCAGCAGCTTAAGGCCCCGGGGTGCAACTAATGAAAAACCGTTTTTT. Translated: CASSLRPRGATNEKPFF. The rearrangement links TRBV11-2 to TRBJ1-4, with D uncertain. CDR3 length: 17 residues. Per germline, CDR1 SGHAT and CDR2 FQNNGV.

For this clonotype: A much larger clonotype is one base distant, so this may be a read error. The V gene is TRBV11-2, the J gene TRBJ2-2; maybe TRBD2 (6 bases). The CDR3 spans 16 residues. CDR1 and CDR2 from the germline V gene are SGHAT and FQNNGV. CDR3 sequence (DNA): TGTGCCAGCAGCACCAGGGTGTGGGGGGAGACCGGGAAGCTGTTTTTT. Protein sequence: CASSTRVWGETGKLFF.

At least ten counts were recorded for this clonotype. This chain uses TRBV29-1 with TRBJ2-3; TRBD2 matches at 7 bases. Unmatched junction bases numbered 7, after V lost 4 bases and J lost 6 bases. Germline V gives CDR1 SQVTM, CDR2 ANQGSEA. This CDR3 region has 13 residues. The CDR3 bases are TGCAGCGTTGGTGGAAGCGGGATGGATACGCAGTATTTT. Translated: CSVGGSGMDTQYF.

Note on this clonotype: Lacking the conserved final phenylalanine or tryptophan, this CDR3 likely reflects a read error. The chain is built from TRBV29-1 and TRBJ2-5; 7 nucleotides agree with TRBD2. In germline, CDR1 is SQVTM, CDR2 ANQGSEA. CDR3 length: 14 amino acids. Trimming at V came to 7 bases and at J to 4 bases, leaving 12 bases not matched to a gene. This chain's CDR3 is CSAPTSWGRETQYL. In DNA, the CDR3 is TGCAGCGCTCCGACTAGCTGGGGCCGAGAGACCCAGTACCTC.

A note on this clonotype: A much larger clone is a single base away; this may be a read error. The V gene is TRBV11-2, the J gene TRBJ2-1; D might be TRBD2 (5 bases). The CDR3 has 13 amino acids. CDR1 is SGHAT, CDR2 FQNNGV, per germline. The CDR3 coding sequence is TGTACCAGCAGCTTAGCCCCGTTGGCGGAGGAGTTCTTC. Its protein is CTSSLAPLAEEFF.

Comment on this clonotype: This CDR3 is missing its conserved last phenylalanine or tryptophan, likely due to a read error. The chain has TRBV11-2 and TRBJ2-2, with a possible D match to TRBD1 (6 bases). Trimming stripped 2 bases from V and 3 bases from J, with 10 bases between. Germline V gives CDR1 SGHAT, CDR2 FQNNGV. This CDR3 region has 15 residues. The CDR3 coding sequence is TGTGCCAGCAGCTTACAGGGGCGGGACACCGGGGAGCTGTTTTGT. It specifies CASSLQGRDTGELFC.

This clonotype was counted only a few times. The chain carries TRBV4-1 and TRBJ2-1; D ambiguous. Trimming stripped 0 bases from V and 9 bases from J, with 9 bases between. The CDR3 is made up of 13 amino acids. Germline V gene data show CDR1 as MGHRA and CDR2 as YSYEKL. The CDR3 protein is CASSQETGFEQFF. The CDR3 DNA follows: TGCGCCAGCAGCCAAGAAACCGGGTTTGAGCAGTTCTTC.

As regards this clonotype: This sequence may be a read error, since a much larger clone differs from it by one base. CDR3 in DNA: TGCAGCGCGGCTCAAGAGACCCAGTTCTTC. Amino acid sequence: CSAAQETQFF. The V and J genes are TRBV29-1 and TRBJ2-5, with D unresolved. The DNA end is a closer match to TRBJ2-1, so the J assignment may be wrong. This CDR3 has 10 residues. Germline V gene lookup returns CDR1 SQVTM and CDR2 ANQGSEA.

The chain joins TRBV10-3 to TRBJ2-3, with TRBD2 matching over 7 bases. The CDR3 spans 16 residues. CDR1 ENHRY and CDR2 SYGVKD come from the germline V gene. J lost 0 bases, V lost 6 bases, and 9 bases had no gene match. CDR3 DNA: TGTGCCATCAGCGAGGGTTTGGGGGGGAGCACAGATACGCAGTATTTT. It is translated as CAISEGLGGSTDTQYF.

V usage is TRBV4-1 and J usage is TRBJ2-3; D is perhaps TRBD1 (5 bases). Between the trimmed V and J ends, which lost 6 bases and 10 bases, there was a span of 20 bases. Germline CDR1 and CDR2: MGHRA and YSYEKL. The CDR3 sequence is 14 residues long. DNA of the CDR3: TGCGCCAGCAGTGTCTACCAGGGTGGGGATGCGCAGTATTTT. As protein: CASSVYQGGDAQYF.

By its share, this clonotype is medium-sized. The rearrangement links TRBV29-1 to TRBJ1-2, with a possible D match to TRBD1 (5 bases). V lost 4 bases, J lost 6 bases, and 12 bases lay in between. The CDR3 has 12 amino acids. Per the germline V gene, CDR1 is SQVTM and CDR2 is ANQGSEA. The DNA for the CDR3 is TGCAGCGTTGCCCAGACAGTAGATGGCTACACCTTC. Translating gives CSVAQTVDGYTF.

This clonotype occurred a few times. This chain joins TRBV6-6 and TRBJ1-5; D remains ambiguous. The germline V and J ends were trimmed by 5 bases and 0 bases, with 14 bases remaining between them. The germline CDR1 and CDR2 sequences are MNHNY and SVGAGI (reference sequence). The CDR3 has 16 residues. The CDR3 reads CASSRFTPGSNQPQHF. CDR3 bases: TGTGCCAGCAGTCGATTCACACCCGGTAGCAATCAGCCCCAGCATTTT.

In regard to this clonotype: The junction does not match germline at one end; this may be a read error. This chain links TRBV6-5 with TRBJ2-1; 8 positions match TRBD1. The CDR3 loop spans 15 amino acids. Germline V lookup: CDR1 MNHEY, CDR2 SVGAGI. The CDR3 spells CVSSSRGLGGNEQFF. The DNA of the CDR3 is TGTGTCAGCAGTTCCAGGGGGCTCGGTGGTAATGAGCAGTTCTTC.

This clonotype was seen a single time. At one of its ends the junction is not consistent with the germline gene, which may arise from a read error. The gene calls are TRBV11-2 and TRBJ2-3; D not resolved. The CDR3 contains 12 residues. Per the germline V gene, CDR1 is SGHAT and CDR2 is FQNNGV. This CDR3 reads CASNHGADKQYF. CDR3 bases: TGTGCCAGCAACCACGGCGCAGATAAGCAGTATTTT.

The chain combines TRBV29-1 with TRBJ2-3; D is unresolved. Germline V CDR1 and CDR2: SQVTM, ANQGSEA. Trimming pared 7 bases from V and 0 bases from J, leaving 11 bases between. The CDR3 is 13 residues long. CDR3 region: CSGVTGSTDTQYF. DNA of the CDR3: TGCAGCGGGGTGACGGGCAGCACAGATACGCAGTATTTT.

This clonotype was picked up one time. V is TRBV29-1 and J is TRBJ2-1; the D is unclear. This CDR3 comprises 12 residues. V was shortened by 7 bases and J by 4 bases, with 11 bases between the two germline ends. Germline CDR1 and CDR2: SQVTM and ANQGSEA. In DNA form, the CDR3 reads TGCAGCGCTCCACCGGCATACAATGAGCAGTTCTTC. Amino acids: CSAPPAYNEQFF.

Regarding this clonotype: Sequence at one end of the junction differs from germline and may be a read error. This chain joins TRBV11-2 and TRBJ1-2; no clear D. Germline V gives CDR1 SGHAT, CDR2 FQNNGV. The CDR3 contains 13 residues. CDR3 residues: CTSSADGQAGYTF. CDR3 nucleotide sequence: TGTACCAGCAGCGCCGACGGCCAGGCGGGCTACACCTTC.

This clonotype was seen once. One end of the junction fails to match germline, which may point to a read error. CDR3 bases: TGTGCCAGCAGCCCTACGACTAGCGGGAGTGGAGAGGCCCAGTACTTC. It codes for CASSPTTSGSGEAQYF. The chain links TRBV5-4 to TRBJ2-5; 12 bases are a match to TRBD2. Germline assignment: CDR1 SGHNT and CDR2 YYREEE (reference sequence). The CDR3 is 16 residues long.

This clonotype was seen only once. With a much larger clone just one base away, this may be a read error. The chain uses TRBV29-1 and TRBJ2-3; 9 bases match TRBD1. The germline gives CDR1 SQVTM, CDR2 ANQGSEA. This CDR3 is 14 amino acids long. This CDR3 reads CSIERTGEADTQYF. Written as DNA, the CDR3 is TGCAGCATTGAGCGGACAGGGGAGGCAGATACGCAGTATTTT.

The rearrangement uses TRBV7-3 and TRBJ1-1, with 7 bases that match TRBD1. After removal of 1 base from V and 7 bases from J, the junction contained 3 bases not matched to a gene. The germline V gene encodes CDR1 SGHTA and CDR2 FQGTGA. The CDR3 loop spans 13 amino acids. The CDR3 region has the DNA TGTGCCAGCAGCTTAATTCAGGGGGGTGAAGCTTTCTTT. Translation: CASSLIQGGEAFF.

CDR3 sequence (DNA): TGTGCCAGCAGTGGCGGGCCTCCCTTACTCTACGAGCAGTACTTC. Its translation: CASSGGPPLLYEQYF. J is TRBJ2-7 and V is TRBV7-9; weak D call: TRBD2 (5 bases). Trimming shortened V by 6 bases and J by 3 bases, and 18 bases separated the two germline ends. Looked up from germline, CDR1 is SEHNR and CDR2 is FQNEAQ (reference sequence). The CDR3 has 15 amino acids.

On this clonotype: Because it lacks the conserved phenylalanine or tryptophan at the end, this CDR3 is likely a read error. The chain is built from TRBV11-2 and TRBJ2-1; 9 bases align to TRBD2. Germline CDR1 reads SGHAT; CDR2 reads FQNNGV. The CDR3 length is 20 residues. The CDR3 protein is CVSSLDWGSGRSQSYNEQFL. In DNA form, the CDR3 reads TGTGTCAGCAGCTTAGATTGGGGTAGCGGGAGATCCCAAAGCTACAATGAGCAGTTCTTA.

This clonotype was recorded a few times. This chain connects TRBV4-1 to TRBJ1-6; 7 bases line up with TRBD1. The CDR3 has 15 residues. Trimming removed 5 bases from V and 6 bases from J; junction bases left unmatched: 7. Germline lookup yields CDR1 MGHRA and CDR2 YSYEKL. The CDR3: CASSLPNRGNSPLHF. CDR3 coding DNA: TGCGCCAGCAGCTTACCCAACAGGGGTAATTCACCCCTCCACTTT.

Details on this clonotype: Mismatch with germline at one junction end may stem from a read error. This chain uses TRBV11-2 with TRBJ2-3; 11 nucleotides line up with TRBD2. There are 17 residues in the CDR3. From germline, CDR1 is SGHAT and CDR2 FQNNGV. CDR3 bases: TGTGTCAGCAGATTATCTAGCGGGAGGATGGGCACAGATATGCAGTATTTT. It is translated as CVSRLSSGRMGTDMQYF.

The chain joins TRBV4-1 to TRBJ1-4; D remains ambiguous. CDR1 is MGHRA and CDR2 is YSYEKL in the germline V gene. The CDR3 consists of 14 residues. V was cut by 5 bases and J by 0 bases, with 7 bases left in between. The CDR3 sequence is CASSNSATNEKLFF. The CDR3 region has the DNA TGCGCCAGCAGCAACAGTGCAACTAATGAAAAACTGTTTTTT.

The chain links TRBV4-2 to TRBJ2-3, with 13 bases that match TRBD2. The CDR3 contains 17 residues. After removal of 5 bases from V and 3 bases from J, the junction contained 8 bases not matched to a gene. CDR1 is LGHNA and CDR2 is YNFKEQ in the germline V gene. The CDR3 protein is CASSANQGLAGTDTQYF. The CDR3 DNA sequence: TGTGCCAGCAGCGCTAACCAGGGACTAGCGGGAACAGATACGCAGTATTTT.

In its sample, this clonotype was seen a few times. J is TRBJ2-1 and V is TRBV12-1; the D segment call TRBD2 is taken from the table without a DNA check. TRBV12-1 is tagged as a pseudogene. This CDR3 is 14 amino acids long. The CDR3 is CASCTTSGRRRQFF. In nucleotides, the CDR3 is TGTGCCAGCTGCACGACTAGCGGGAGGAGGCGGCAGTTCTTC.